A selection of T cell receptor beta chains follows, all from one sample in a study of beta chain features in type 1 diabetes. TCRdb keeps only in-frame clones here, not all; method: immunoSEQ multiplex PCR. The repertoire has roughly 700,000 clones, roughly 12% of them found once; the top ten carry approximately 0.021%. Sequencing was performed on naive CD4+ T cells from blood. The source of these receptors is a man between 18 and 29 years old with type 1 diabetes. Both conserved end residues are part of each CDR3. The D gene is left open where the match is weak. A row's size may be missing; if present it is once, few, many or a size class.

J: TRBJ1-5; V: TRBV28; size: few; D: TRBD1; DNA: TGTGCCAGCAGGAGGAGCAGGGGGCTGAATCAGCCCCAGCATTTT; CDR3: CASRRSRGLNQPQHF
J: TRBJ1-5; V: TRBV19; size: few; D: .; DNA: TGTGCCAGTATCCCGGGGGGGAGTTTATTTCAGCCCCAGCATTTT; CDR3: CASIPGGSLFQPQHF
J: TRBJ2-5; V: TRBV6-5; size: few; D: .; DNA: TGTGCCATCAGTGAGCTCATAGGCCAAGAGACCCAGTACTTC; CDR3: CAISELIGQETQYF
J: TRBJ2-7; V: TRBV30; size: .; D: .; DNA: TGTGCCTGGAGTGTAGGGGGGAACCAGGGCTTC; CDR3: CAWSVGGNQGF
J: TRBJ1-1; V: TRBV30; size: .; D: .; DNA: TGTGCCTGGAGTCTGACAGGCGGTATTGAAGCTTTCTTT; CDR3: CAWSLTGGIEAFF
J: TRBJ2-3; V: TRBV28; size: few; D: TRBD2; DNA: TGTGCCAGCAGTTCTCCAACACTAGCGGGGGCCCAAGATACGCAGTATTTT; CDR3: CASSSPTLAGAQDTQYF
J: TRBJ2-5; V: TRBV18; size: .; D: TRBD1; DNA: TGTGCCAGCTCCCCAGGGACAGTCCAAGAGACCCAGTACTTC; CDR3: CASSPGTVQETQYF
J: TRBJ2-1; V: TRBV9; size: .; D: .; DNA: TGTGCCAGCAGCGTAGTAACGTACAATGAGCAGTTCTTC; CDR3: CASSVVTYNEQFF
J: TRBJ2-7; V: TRBV5-8; size: .; D: .; DNA: TGTGCCAGCAGCTTCTACGAGCAGTACTTC; CDR3: CASSFYEQYF
J: TRBJ2-3; V: TRBV5-1; size: .; D: .; DNA: TGCGCCAGCAGCCTGACCTACGACAGCACAGATACGCAGTATTTT; CDR3: CASSLTYDSTDTQYF
J: TRBJ2-1; V: TRBV9; size: .; D: TRBD1; DNA: TGTGCCAGCAGCGTAGCAGTGACAGGGTATAGGGATGAGCAGTTCTTC; CDR3: CASSVAVTGYRDEQFF
J: TRBJ1-1; V: TRBV29-1; size: .; D: .; DNA: TGCAGCGTTGACAAAAGGGGCCAGGGCACTGAAGCTTTCTTT; CDR3: CSVDKRGQGTEAFF
J: TRBJ1-1; V: TRBV6-1; size: .; D: .; DNA: TGTGCCAGCAGTGTAATAAACACTGAAGCTTTCTTT; CDR3: CASSVINTEAFF
J: TRBJ1-5; V: TRBV7-2; size: .; D: .; DNA: TGTGCCAGCAGCTTGAGTAGAGGGGAAGGCAATCAGCCCCAGCATTTT; CDR3: CASSLSRGEGNQPQHF
J: TRBJ1-5; V: TRBV30; size: few; D: TRBD1; DNA: TGTGCCTGGAGTGCCCTAGGGACAGGGGGGCGGCAGCCCCAGCATTTT; CDR3: CAWSALGTGGRQPQHF
J: TRBJ1-3; V: TRBV7-9; size: few; D: .; DNA: TGTGCCAGCAGCCCAAACCGGGACCTGAACACCATATATTTT; CDR3: CASSPNRDLNTIYF
J: TRBJ1-1; V: TRBV5-4; size: .; D: TRBD1; DNA: TGTGCCAGCAGCAGAGGGCGGGACAGTATGAACACTGAAGCTTTCTTT; CDR3: CASSRGRDSMNTEAFF
J: TRBJ2-3; V: TRBV7-2; size: few; D: .; DNA: TGTGCCAGCAGCCAGGACCCTGGGGATACGCAGTATTTT; CDR3: CASSQDPGDTQYF
J: TRBJ1-5; V: TRBV15; size: .; D: .; DNA: TGTGCCACCAGCAGTACGGGCAATCAGCCCCAGCATTTT; CDR3: CATSSTGNQPQHF
J: TRBJ2-3; V: TRBV13; size: few; D: .; DNA: TGTGCCAGCAGCCGTCCAGGACAACACCGGACTAGCACAGATACGCAGTATTTT; CDR3: CASSRPGQHRTSTDTQYF
J: TRBJ2-1; V: TRBV10-3; size: .; D: TRBD2; DNA: TGTGCCATCAGTGAGGACGGGGGGGCCCATGGTGATGAGCAGTTCTTC; CDR3: CAISEDGGAHGDEQFF
J: TRBJ1-6; V: TRBV7-8; size: .; D: .; DNA: TGTGCCAGCAGCCCCCGCTCCGGTTCACCCCTCCACTTT; CDR3: CASSPRSGSPLHF
J: TRBJ2-1; V: TRBV5-1; size: .; D: .; DNA: TGCGCCAGCAGCTGGGACATTAGCTCCTACAATGAGCAGTTCTTC; CDR3: CASSWDISSYNEQFF
J: TRBJ2-3; V: TRBV15; size: .; D: TRBD2; DNA: TGTGCCACCAGCAGAGGATCTAGCGGGGGGTTAGATACGCAGTATTTT; CDR3: CATSRGSSGGLDTQYF
J: TRBJ2-1; V: TRBV19; size: .; D: .; DNA: TGTGCCAGTAGTGCCTACATGGAAGGGTACAATGAGCAGTTCTTC; CDR3: CASSAYMEGYNEQFF
J: TRBJ1-1; V: TRBV19; size: .; D: TRBD1; DNA: TGTGCCAGTAGTCGGCCGGGACAGGGGGACACTGAAGCTTTCTTT; CDR3: CASSRPGQGDTEAFF
J: TRBJ1-2; V: TRBV5-1; size: .; D: TRBD1; DNA: TGCGCCAGCAGCATCTCCGGGACAGGGATCCGGTATGGCTACACCTTC; CDR3: CASSISGTGIRYGYTF
J: TRBJ2-3; V: TRBV28; size: .; D: .; DNA: TGTGCCAGCCTCGGGGGCGACAGCACAGATACGCAGTATTTT; CDR3: CASLGGDSTDTQYF
J: TRBJ2-5; V: TRBV30; size: .; D: .; DNA: TGTGCCTGGAGTGTCTTCGTGGAAGAGACCCAGTACTTC; CDR3: CAWSVFVEETQYF
J: TRBJ1-2; V: TRBV4-1; size: few; D: .; DNA: TGCGCCAGCAGCCCCTCGGGACCCCCCTATGGCTACACCTTC; CDR3: CASSPSGPPYGYTF
J: TRBJ2-5; V: TRBV2; size: few; D: .; DNA: TGTGCCAGCAGCCGAGGGGCGCAAGAGACCCAGTACTTC; CDR3: CASSRGAQETQYF
J: TRBJ1-3; V: TRBV6-1; size: few; D: .; DNA: TGTGCCAGCCGGAGCTCTGGAAACACCATATATTTT; CDR3: CASRSSGNTIYF
J: TRBJ1-2; V: TRBV4-1; size: few; D: TRBD1; DNA: TGCGCCAGCAGCCAAGATCGTACCGGGACAGCTAACTATGGCTACACCTTC; CDR3: CASSQDRTGTANYGYTF
J: TRBJ2-2; V: TRBV2; size: .; D: .; DNA: TGTGCCAGCACCACGGAGGGTAGCACCGGGGAGCTGTTTTTT; CDR3: CASTTEGSTGELFF
J: TRBJ2-2; V: TRBV10-3; size: .; D: .; DNA: TGTGCCATTTCGGGACCCAACACCGGGGAGCTGTTTTTT; CDR3: CAISGPNTGELFF
J: TRBJ2-5; V: TRBV2; size: few; D: .; DNA: TGTGCCAGCAGTGTCTCTATGGAGACCCAGTACTTC; CDR3: CASSVSMETQYF
J: TRBJ1-1; V: TRBV28; size: .; D: .; DNA: TGTGCCAGCTTAGCCAACACTGAAGCTTTCTTT; CDR3: CASLANTEAFF
J: TRBJ2-1; V: TRBV19; size: few; D: TRBD2; DNA: TGTGCCAGTAGGACTAGCGGGGGTAATGAGCAGTTCTTC; CDR3: CASRTSGGNEQFF
J: TRBJ1-1; V: TRBV29-1; size: .; D: .; DNA: TGCAGCGTTGAAGCTGGGGGGTCGAACACTGAAGCTTTCTTT; CDR3: CSVEAGGSNTEAFF
J: TRBJ2-5; V: TRBV15; size: few; D: .; DNA: TGTGCCACCAGCAGAGACGGAGAGACCCAGTACTTC; CDR3: CATSRDGETQYF
J: TRBJ2-5; V: TRBV2; size: .; D: .; DNA: TGTGCCAGCAGCTGGGACAAGGCTAAAGAGACCCAGTACTTC; CDR3: CASSWDKAKETQYF
J: TRBJ2-2; V: TRBV29-1; size: few; D: .; DNA: TGCAGCGTCGACAGAACGGGGGAGCTGTTTTTT; CDR3: CSVDRTGELFF
J: TRBJ1-6; V: TRBV30; size: few; D: TRBD1; DNA: TGTGCCTGGAGGGGGACAGGGGGCAGGAATTCACCCCTCCACTTT; CDR3: CAWRGTGGRNSPLHF
J: TRBJ2-2; V: TRBV29-1; size: few; D: TRBD1; DNA: TGCAGCGTTTCCCGGGACAGGGGCACCGGGGAGCTGTTTTTT; CDR3: CSVSRDRGTGELFF
J: TRBJ1-2; V: TRBV28; size: few; D: .; DNA: TGTGCCAGCAGTACCGTCCCCGGGTCCACAAATAACTATGGCTACACCTTC; CDR3: CASSTVPGSTNNYGYTF
J: TRBJ1-3; V: TRBV25-1; size: .; D: .; DNA: TGTGCCAGCAGCCAGGGAAAAGGGAACACCATATATTTT; CDR3: CASSQGKGNTIYF
J: TRBJ2-2; V: TRBV12-5; size: .; D: .; DNA: TGTGCTAGTGGTTTGCGCATCGTGAAGGGAGAGGACACCGGGGAGCTGTTTTTT; CDR3: CASGLRIVKGEDTGELFF
J: TRBJ1-4; V: TRBV27; size: .; D: .; DNA: TGTGCCAGCAGTTTATCCCCGTCTGGAGGGGAGACAACAACTAATGAAAAACTGTTTTTT; CDR3: CASSLSPSGGETTTNEKLFF